This T cell receptor (beta chain) was observed in a study of blood T cell repertoires in COVID-19. Study-level background: The samples span acute and convalescent COVID-19 from the United States, Italy and Spain. T cells, B-cell-depleted T cells, or PBMCs supplied cDNA or gDNA.

V was cut by 1 base and J by 7 bases, with 11 bases left in between. The CDR3 sequence is 13 residues long. Per germline, CDR1 MNHNS and CDR2 SASEGT. In the study's own analysis: From reference gene primer amplification, estimates of nucleated cell counts were derived. Assay: immunoSEQ multiplex PCR; the TCRdb copy retains only in-frame clones and omits some. V, J and clone size are taken as reported in that table, and D and trimming were inferred from the DNA itself. Counted here are about 250,000 clones, about nine tenths occurring once; the ten biggest clones make up around 3%. This TCR was recovered from a woman aged 30 to 39 with active or convalescent COVID-19. The chain combines TRBV6-1 with TRBJ2-7; TRBD2 might be the D (5 bases). Sequenced sample: peripheral blood. CDR3 DNA: TGTGCCAGCAGTGAAGACGGGCCGGGGGAGCAGTACTTC. Its translation: CASSEDGPGEQYF.